What follows is one TCR beta chain and its context. V lost 2 bases to trimming and J lost 5 bases, with 12 bases between them. Germline CDR1 and CDR2: ENHRY and SYGVKD. The CDR3 extends over 14 amino acids. This sample was taken from a study of blood T cells in healthy people across ages. The second PCR ran roughly 6 to 12 cycles with a sample-barcoded 5' primer and J-beta primers. TCRdb re-called the 5' RACE reads through MiXCR, storing one row per CDR3 protein. The repertoire includes hundreds of thousands of distinct CDR3 sequences, approximately 21% of them detected once, and 3% to 4% sits in the top ten.

Sequencing used blood. The clonotype was recovered from a man aged 70-80 years in good health. The chain carries TRBV10-3 and TRBJ2-5; maybe TRBD1 (5 bases). The CDR3 DNA reads as TGTGCCATCAGTGAGGGCAGTTCAGGGGAGACCCAGTACTTC. This encodes CAISEGSSGETQYF.